This entry describes one T cell receptor beta chain. Trimming removed 0 bases at V and 6 bases at J, with 17 bases between. CDR1 and CDR2 from the germline V gene are SGHRS and YFSETQ. The CDR3 is 16 residues long. Some clones are missing from TCRdb's copy, which holds only in-frame ones; the method was immunoSEQ multiplex PCR. The sample shows fewer than 3 million clones, 85% to 95% of them seen only once. The sample belongs to a study of shared clonotypes between healthy human individuals. The rearrangement links TRBV5-1 to TRBJ2-3, with TRBD2 as a possible D gene (5 bases). Sequenced material: naive CD4+ T cells from PBMCs. Subset reported: CD45RA+ positively selected. The TCR originated in a man aged 18-30 years in good health. Some clones in this sample may be carry-over from other donors' samples. The CDR3 here is CASSLVVSESKDTQYF. The CDR3 nucleotides read TGCGCCAGCAGCTTGGTCGTTAGCGAGAGTAAGGATACGCAGTATTTT.